This T cell receptor beta chain was recorded in a study of blood T cell repertoires in COVID-19. Overall study context: Acute-phase and convalescent COVID-19 samples originated in the United States, Italy and Spain. Nucleic acid was either cDNA or gDNA, and it came from T cells, B-cell-depleted T cells, or PBMCs.

In germline, CDR1 is MNHEY, CDR2 SVGAGI. The CDR3 spans 13 residues. The V end lost 2 bases, the J end lost 2 bases, and 6 bases lay between the germline ends. Authors' analysis steps: From reference gene primer amplification, estimates of nucleated cell counts were derived. The table came from immunoSEQ multiplex PCR; TCRdb's copy has only in-frame clones and leaves some out. For V, J and clone size, that table is used; D and trimming come from the DNA. The sample carries about 74,000 clones, about 88% recorded once. The origin of this receptor is an older man with active or convalescent COVID-19. The V gene is TRBV6-5, the J gene TRBJ1-2; D gene ambiguous. Source material: peripheral blood. The CDR3: CASSYTENYGYTF. As DNA, the CDR3 is TGTGCCAGCAGTTACACAGAGAACTATGGCTACACCTTC.